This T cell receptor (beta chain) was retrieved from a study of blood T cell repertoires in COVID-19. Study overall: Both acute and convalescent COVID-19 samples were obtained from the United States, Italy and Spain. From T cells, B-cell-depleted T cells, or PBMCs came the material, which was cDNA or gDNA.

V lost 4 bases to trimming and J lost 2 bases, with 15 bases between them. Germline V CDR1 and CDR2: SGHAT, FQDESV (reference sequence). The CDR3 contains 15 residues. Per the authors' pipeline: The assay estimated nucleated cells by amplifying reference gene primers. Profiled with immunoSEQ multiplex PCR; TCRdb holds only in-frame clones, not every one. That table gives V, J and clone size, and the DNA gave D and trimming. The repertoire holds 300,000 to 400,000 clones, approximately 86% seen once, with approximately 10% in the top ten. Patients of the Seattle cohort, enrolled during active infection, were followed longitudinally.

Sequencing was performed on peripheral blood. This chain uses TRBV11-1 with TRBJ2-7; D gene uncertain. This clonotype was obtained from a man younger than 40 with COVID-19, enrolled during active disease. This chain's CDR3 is CASSSETTAPYEQYF. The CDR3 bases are TGTGCCAGCAGCTCAGAAACGACTGCACCCTACGAGCAGTACTTC.